What follows are 3 T cell receptor beta chains derived from one specimen sequenced in a study of blood T cell repertoires in COVID-19. Profiled with immunoSEQ multiplex PCR; TCRdb holds only in-frame clones, not every one. The table includes about 100,000 clones, about 91% detected once. Sequencing used peripheral blood. Receptors were obtained from a human donor in a cohort sampled during active COVID-19.

The CDR3 spells CASSLAVNSEQFF. In DNA, the CDR3 is TGCGCCAGCAGCTTGGCGGTGAATAGTGAGCAGTTCTTC. The genes are TRBV5-1 and TRBJ2-1; D not certain. The CDR3 is 13 amino acids. Germline-derived CDR1 and CDR2 are SGHRS and YFSETQ. V gave up 0 bases and J gave up 9 bases, with 10 bases separating them.

The DNA for the CDR3 is TGTGCCAGTAGTAGGGAGCGGGATAATGAGCAGTTCTTC. Translating gives CASSRERDNEQFF. The V gene is TRBV19, the J gene TRBJ2-1; 7 positions agree with TRBD2. Per germline, CDR1 LNHDA and CDR2 SQIVND (reference sequence). The CDR3 sequence is 13 residues long. V dropped 4 bases and J dropped 7; count of bases not matched to a gene: 4. The whole variable domain, remainder taken from reference TRBV19 and TRBJ2-1, is DGGITQSPKYLFRKEGQNVTLSCEQNLNHDAMYWYRQDPGQGLRLIYYSQIVNDFQKGDIAEGYSVSREKKESFPLTVTSAQKNPTAFYLCASSRERDNEQFFGPGTRLTVL.

V is TRBV28 and J is TRBJ1-1, with a tentative D call TRBD1 (6 bases). Per germline, CDR1 MDHEN and CDR2 SYDVKM. V lost 7 bases, J lost 6 bases, and 21 bases lay in between. The CDR3 runs to 15 residues. CDR3 sequence (DNA): TGTGCCAGCACCAGGGGTGGCAGGGAGTCTCCTGAAGCTTTCTTT. This codes for CASTRGGRESPEAFF.